This T cell receptor (beta chain) was sequenced during a study of spatial heterogeneity in lung cancer. This clonotype was observed at least ten times. TCRdb ran MiXCR on the 5' RACE reads and lists one entry per CDR3 protein. Of tens of thousands of distinct CDR3 sequences in the sample, approximately 7.2% were seen once. V was shortened by 0 bases and J by 4 bases, with 6 bases between the two germline ends. CDR1 DFQATT and CDR2 SNEGSKA come from the germline V gene (reference sequence). The length of the CDR3 is 13 residues. The time point: sample taken at primary tumor resection. The TCR sequence derives from a female donor with early-stage non-small cell lung cancer. The sequences come from PBMCs, collected at surgery. V usage is TRBV20-1 and J usage is TRBJ1-4; D gene ambiguous. The CDR3 DNA reads as TGCAGTGCTAGAGAACACAGTAATGAAAAACTGTTTTTT. Its protein product is CSAREHSNEKLFF.